This is a list of T cell receptor beta chains from one sample in a study of blood T cells in healthy people across ages. TCRdb recomputed calls from the 5' RACE reads with MiXCR, one row per CDR3 protein. Altogether hundreds of thousands of distinct CDR3 sequences are present, more than 55% being singletons, with the ten largest covering roughly 25%. Sequencing input: blood. Receptors originate from a man aged 35-49 years in good health. Both conserved end residues are part of each CDR3. Each record gives: J gene, V gene, clone size, D gene, CDR3 protein, CDR3 DNA. D genes are given only for firm matches. Not every row has a clone size; where given, it reads once, few, many or a size class.

j_call: TRBJ1-4
v_call: TRBV27
clone_size: -
d_call: -
cdr3_aa: CASSLNLATNEKLFF
cdr3_nt: TGTGCCAGCAGTTTAAACCTGGCAACTAATGAAAAACTGTTTTTT

j_call: TRBJ2-7
v_call: TRBV15
clone_size: -
d_call: -
cdr3_aa: CATSIQGSEQYF
cdr3_nt: TGTGCCACCAGCATACAGGGATCCGAGCAGTACTTC

j_call: TRBJ1-5
v_call: TRBV11-3
clone_size: -
d_call: -
cdr3_aa: CASSRDLNQPQHF
cdr3_nt: TGTGCCAGCAGTAGGGACCTAAATCAGCCCCAGCATTTT

j_call: TRBJ2-1
v_call: TRBV20-1
clone_size: -
d_call: TRBD2
cdr3_aa: CSATEYGTSGVNEQFF
cdr3_nt: TGCAGTGCTACAGAATACGGGACTAGCGGGGTTAATGAGCAGTTCTTC

j_call: TRBJ2-1
v_call: TRBV29-1
clone_size: few
d_call: TRBD2
cdr3_aa: CSVEDLGGNEQFF
cdr3_nt: TGCAGCGTTGAAGATCTGGGGGGGAATGAGCAGTTCTTC

j_call: TRBJ2-3
v_call: TRBV12-3/TRBV12-4
clone_size: many
d_call: -
cdr3_aa: CASSLGQGTDTQYF
cdr3_nt: TGTGCCAGCAGTTTAGGCCAGGGAACAGATACGCAGTATTTT

j_call: TRBJ2-3
v_call: TRBV7-6
clone_size: few
d_call: -
cdr3_aa: CASSLMLRATDTQYF
cdr3_nt: TGTGCCAGCAGCCTCATGTTGCGGGCCACAGATACGCAGTATTTT

j_call: TRBJ2-1
v_call: TRBV29-1
clone_size: -
d_call: TRBD1
cdr3_aa: CSVLGQARYNEQFF
cdr3_nt: TGCAGCGTCCTGGGACAGGCCCGATACAATGAGCAGTTCTTC

j_call: TRBJ2-1
v_call: TRBV27
clone_size: few
d_call: -
cdr3_aa: CATSLYQGNEQFF
cdr3_nt: TGTGCCACATCCCTATATCAGGGGAATGAGCAGTTCTTC

j_call: TRBJ1-2
v_call: TRBV29-1
clone_size: -
d_call: -
cdr3_aa: CSVVGGTDGGYTF
cdr3_nt: TGCAGCGTGGTGGGAGGGACTGATGGTGGCTACACCTTC

j_call: TRBJ2-3
v_call: TRBV4-2
clone_size: few
d_call: -
cdr3_aa: CASSQEGTLGDTQYF
cdr3_nt: TGTGCCAGCAGCCAAGAGGGAACTTTGGGGGATACGCAGTATTTT

j_call: TRBJ2-1
v_call: TRBV7-2
clone_size: -
d_call: TRBD1
cdr3_aa: CASSSGQGVNEQFF
cdr3_nt: TGTGCCAGCAGCTCGGGACAGGGTGTGAATGAGCAGTTCTTC

j_call: TRBJ2-1
v_call: TRBV20-1
clone_size: once
d_call: TRBD2
cdr3_aa: CSARDRTSGAYNEQFF
cdr3_nt: TGCAGTGCTAGAGATCGGACTAGCGGGGCCTACAATGAGCAGTTCTTC

j_call: TRBJ2-1
v_call: TRBV3-1
clone_size: -
d_call: TRBD2
cdr3_aa: CASSQDRSGGAYNEQFF
cdr3_nt: TGCGCCAGCAGCCAAGATCGGAGCGGGGGGGCGTACAATGAGCAGTTCTTC

j_call: TRBJ2-7
v_call: TRBV19
clone_size: once
d_call: -
cdr3_aa: CASSIRDGPYEQYF
cdr3_nt: TGTGCCAGTAGTATCCGGGACGGACCCTACGAGCAGTACTTC

j_call: TRBJ2-5
v_call: TRBV11-2
clone_size: -
d_call: TRBD2
cdr3_aa: CASTLNALAGMGETQYF
cdr3_nt: TGTGCCAGCACCCTCAATGCCCTAGCGGGGATGGGGGAGACCCAGTACTTC

j_call: TRBJ2-5
v_call: TRBV7-3
clone_size: -
d_call: TRBD1
cdr3_aa: CASRTTGVASETQYF
cdr3_nt: TGTGCCAGCAGGACGACAGGGGTAGCGTCAGAGACCCAGTACTTC

j_call: TRBJ2-1
v_call: TRBV7-2
clone_size: -
d_call: -
cdr3_aa: CASSQLELPSYNEQFF
cdr3_nt: TGTGCCAGCAGCCAACTCGAACTCCCGAGCTACAATGAGCAGTTCTTC

j_call: TRBJ1-4
v_call: TRBV15
clone_size: -
d_call: TRBD1
cdr3_aa: CATSNPKGANEKLFF
cdr3_nt: TGTGCCACCAGCAATCCAAAGGGGGCAAATGAAAAACTGTTTTTT

j_call: TRBJ2-5
v_call: TRBV7-6
clone_size: -
d_call: -
cdr3_aa: CASSGTGGSGEQYF
cdr3_nt: TGCGCCAGCAGTGGGACCGGCGGGTCGGGGGAGCAGTACTTC

j_call: TRBJ1-1
v_call: TRBV28
clone_size: -
d_call: TRBD1
cdr3_aa: CASSLTGVDTEAFF
cdr3_nt: TGTGCCAGCAGTTTAACAGGGGTTGACACTGAAGCTTTCTTT

j_call: TRBJ1-1
v_call: TRBV10-3
clone_size: -
d_call: -
cdr3_aa: CAISESAAFGTEAFF
cdr3_nt: TGTGCCATCAGTGAGTCGGCAGCCTTCGGGACTGAAGCTTTCTTT

j_call: TRBJ2-5
v_call: TRBV12-3/TRBV12-4
clone_size: -
d_call: -
cdr3_aa: CASSFSVVDQETQYF
cdr3_nt: TGTGCCAGCAGTTTTTCGGTGGTGGACCAAGAGACCCAGTACTTC

j_call: TRBJ2-7
v_call: TRBV13
clone_size: once
d_call: -
cdr3_aa: CASSSVWTRSIYEQYF
cdr3_nt: TGTGCCAGCAGCTCCGTATGGACGCGCAGTATCTACGAGCAGTACTTC

j_call: TRBJ2-7
v_call: TRBV11-2
clone_size: -
d_call: TRBD1
cdr3_aa: CASSFQGGSYGEQYF
cdr3_nt: TGTGCCAGCAGCTTCCAAGGGGGCTCGTACGGCGAGCAGTACTTC

j_call: TRBJ2-1
v_call: TRBV4-3
clone_size: few
d_call: -
cdr3_aa: CASSQDVGYDNEQFF
cdr3_nt: TGCGCCAGCAGCCAAGATGTGGGATACGACAATGAGCAGTTCTTC

j_call: TRBJ2-7
v_call: TRBV14
clone_size: -
d_call: -
cdr3_aa: CASSPPRAAPRLTTSYEQYF
cdr3_nt: TGTGCCAGCAGCCCGCCCCGGGCCGCTCCGCGTTTAACTACCTCCTACGAGCAGTACTTC

j_call: TRBJ1-2
v_call: TRBV2
clone_size: -
d_call: -
cdr3_aa: CASKDTYGYTF
cdr3_nt: TGTGCCAGCAAAGACACCTATGGCTACACCTTC

j_call: TRBJ1-3
v_call: TRBV7-2
clone_size: -
d_call: TRBD1
cdr3_aa: CASSSAGTGVNTIYF
cdr3_nt: TGTGCCAGCAGCTCAGCCGGGACAGGGGTCAACACCATATATTTT

j_call: TRBJ1-4
v_call: TRBV29-1
clone_size: -
d_call: TRBD1
cdr3_aa: CSVAGTGINEKLFF
cdr3_nt: TGCAGCGTTGCCGGGACAGGGATTAATGAAAAACTGTTTTTT

j_call: TRBJ2-2
v_call: TRBV3-1
clone_size: once
d_call: -
cdr3_aa: CASSQGRSGELFF
cdr3_nt: TGTGCCAGCAGCCAAGGTCGTTCCGGGGAGCTGTTTTTT

j_call: TRBJ2-2
v_call: TRBV14
clone_size: -
d_call: TRBD1
cdr3_aa: CASSLETFQGARSGELFF
cdr3_nt: TGTGCCAGCAGCCTAGAAACGTTCCAGGGGGCGCGGTCCGGGGAGCTGTTTTTT

j_call: TRBJ2-3
v_call: TRBV11-2
clone_size: -
d_call: TRBD1
cdr3_aa: CASSLTYRGDTDTQYF
cdr3_nt: TGTGCCAGCAGCTTAACCTACAGGGGAGACACAGATACGCAGTATTTT

j_call: TRBJ2-3
v_call: TRBV3-1
clone_size: -
d_call: -
cdr3_aa: CASSQFATDTQYF
cdr3_nt: TGTGCCAGCAGCCAATTTGCCACAGATACGCAGTATTTT

j_call: TRBJ2-5
v_call: TRBV6-5
clone_size: -
d_call: -
cdr3_aa: CASSSSQGTQYF
cdr3_nt: TGTGCCAGCAGTTCGTCCCAAGGGACCCAGTACTTC

j_call: TRBJ2-3
v_call: TRBV20-1
clone_size: -
d_call: TRBD2
cdr3_aa: CSARDGTSGLPSTDTQYF
cdr3_nt: TGCAGTGCTAGAGACGGGACTAGCGGTCTTCCTAGCACAGATACGCAGTATTTT

j_call: TRBJ2-7
v_call: TRBV5-1
clone_size: -
d_call: TRBD1
cdr3_aa: CASSLDQGEIYEQYF
cdr3_nt: TGCGCCAGCAGTTTGGATCAGGGGGAGATCTACGAGCAGTACTTC

j_call: TRBJ2-4
v_call: TRBV7-9
clone_size: -
d_call: -
cdr3_aa: CASSLPIQKVAKNIQYF
cdr3_nt: TGTGCCAGCAGCTTACCTATACAGAAAGTAGCCAAAAACATTCAGTACTTC

j_call: TRBJ1-4
v_call: TRBV4-1
clone_size: -
d_call: -
cdr3_aa: CASSQEQSPTNEKLFF
cdr3_nt: TGCGCCAGCAGCCAGGAGCAGAGTCCAACTAATGAAAAACTGTTTTTT

j_call: TRBJ2-7
v_call: TRBV28
clone_size: -
d_call: TRBD1
cdr3_aa: CASSRQGLHSYEQYF
cdr3_nt: TGTGCCAGCAGCAGACAGGGGTTGCACTCCTACGAGCAGTACTTC

j_call: TRBJ1-6
v_call: TRBV30
clone_size: -
d_call: -
cdr3_aa: CAWSVLRDNSPLHF
cdr3_nt: TGTGCCTGGAGTGTCCTCCGGGATAATTCACCCCTCCACTTT

j_call: TRBJ2-6
v_call: TRBV15
clone_size: few
d_call: -
cdr3_aa: CATSRVQSGANVLTF
cdr3_nt: TGTGCCACCAGCAGAGTCCAGTCTGGGGCCAACGTCCTGACTTTC

j_call: TRBJ1-2
v_call: TRBV27
clone_size: -
d_call: -
cdr3_aa: CASSLSGVPSANYGYTF
cdr3_nt: TGTGCCAGCAGTTTATCAGGGGTACCCAGCGCTAACTATGGCTACACCTTC

j_call: TRBJ2-5
v_call: TRBV27
clone_size: -
d_call: -
cdr3_aa: CASSFAGRKETQYF
cdr3_nt: TGTGCCAGCAGTTTTGCGGGACGGAAAGAGACCCAGTACTTC

j_call: TRBJ1-5
v_call: TRBV20-1
clone_size: -
d_call: TRBD1
cdr3_aa: CSARDRFGTGRSQPQHF
cdr3_nt: TGCAGTGCTAGAGACAGATTCGGGACAGGGCGGAGTCAGCCCCAGCATTTT

j_call: TRBJ2-7
v_call: TRBV6-6
clone_size: -
d_call: TRBD2
cdr3_aa: CASSIAGSSYEQYF
cdr3_nt: TGTGCCAGCAGCATAGCGGGGAGCTCCTACGAGCAGTACTTC

j_call: TRBJ1-5
v_call: TRBV6-2/TRBV6-3
clone_size: -
d_call: -
cdr3_aa: CASSDTDSHERPQHF
cdr3_nt: TGTGCCAGCAGTGACACGGACAGTCACGAGCGGCCCCAGCATTTT